This is a list of T cell receptor beta chains from one sample in a study of sequential checkpoint blockade in melanoma. Only in-frame clones appear in the TCRdb table, and some are missing; sequencing was by immunoSEQ multiplex PCR. The table records approximately 2,300 clones, roughly 19% of them present only once. Sequenced material: tumor tissue (inferred from file names), taken from a patient given nivolumab and ipilimumab in sequence. These receptors came from a human donor with melanoma. The CDR3 runs from the conserved cysteine through the conserved F or W. A D gene is named only where the DNA matches it firmly. Clone size, where shown, is once, few, many, or a class for clones that have expanded.

abundance: -; j_gene: TRBJ1-1; v_gene: TRBV11-3; d_gene: -; CDR3aa: CASSRYTENTEAFF; CDR3nt: TGTGCCAGCAGCCGCTATACAGAGAACACTGAAGCTTTCTTT
abundance: -; j_gene: TRBJ1-1; v_gene: TRBV14; d_gene: -; CDR3aa: CASSQAAGVTTEAFF; CDR3nt: TGTGCCAGCAGCCAAGCAGCAGGGGTAACCACTGAAGCTTTCTTT
abundance: medium-sized; j_gene: TRBJ2-3; v_gene: TRBV9; d_gene: -; CDR3aa: CASSVAASTDTQYF; CDR3nt: TGTGCCAGCAGCGTAGCCGCCAGCACAGATACGCAGTATTTT
abundance: -; j_gene: TRBJ1-1; v_gene: TRBV7-4; d_gene: -; CDR3aa: CASSPGWNTEAFF; CDR3nt: TGTGCCAGCAGCCCCGGGTGGAACACTGAAGCTTTCTTT
abundance: many; j_gene: TRBJ2-7; v_gene: TRBV7-6; d_gene: -; CDR3aa: CASKGGGDHYEQYF; CDR3nt: TGTGCCAGCAAGGGGGGTGGGGATCACTACGAGCAGTACTTC
abundance: few; j_gene: TRBJ2-2; v_gene: TRBV11-3; d_gene: TRBD2; CDR3aa: CASSQVQGGGAGGELFF; CDR3nt: TGTGCCAGCAGCCAAGTACAAGGCGGGGGGGCCGGCGGGGAGCTGTTTTTT
abundance: -; j_gene: TRBJ2-7; v_gene: TRBV6-8; d_gene: TRBD2; CDR3aa: CAISRLAGDYEQYF; CDR3nt: TGTGCCATCAGCCGGCTAGCGGGGGATTACGAGCAGTACTTC
abundance: few; j_gene: TRBJ1-3; v_gene: TRBV19; d_gene: -; CDR3aa: CASSTTPGAAGNTIYF; CDR3nt: TGTGCCAGTAGTACTACCCCAGGGGCTGCTGGAAACACCATATATTTT
abundance: -; j_gene: TRBJ2-1; v_gene: TRBV5-1; d_gene: TRBD2; CDR3aa: CASSLAVAGGLNEQFF; CDR3nt: TGCGCCAGCAGCTTGGCAGTCGCGGGGGGGCTCAATGAGCAGTTCTTC
abundance: -; j_gene: TRBJ2-1; v_gene: TRBV29-1; d_gene: -; CDR3aa: CSVGQTGIRGEQFF; CDR3nt: TGCAGCGTTGGACAGACGGGCATACGCGGTGAGCAGTTCTTC
abundance: few; j_gene: TRBJ2-5; v_gene: TRBV28; d_gene: TRBD1; CDR3aa: CASSFPTGGEETQYF; CDR3nt: TGTGCCAGCAGTTTTCCGACAGGGGGAGAGGAGACCCAGTACTTC
abundance: -; j_gene: TRBJ2-2; v_gene: TRBV10-2; d_gene: -; CDR3aa: CASSERNTGELFF; CDR3nt: TGCGCCAGCAGTGAGAGGAACACCGGGGAGCTGTTTTTT
abundance: -; j_gene: TRBJ1-3; v_gene: TRBV12-5; d_gene: -; CDR3aa: CASGLVLWTDRWAGNTIYF; CDR3nt: TGTGCTAGTGGTTTGGTTCTCTGGACTGACCGCTGGGCTGGAAACACCATATATTTT
abundance: -; j_gene: TRBJ1-1; v_gene: TRBV6-8; d_gene: -; CDR3aa: CAISGDSEVEAFF; CDR3nt: TGTGCCATCAGCGGGGATTCAGAGGTAGAAGCTTTCTTT
abundance: few; j_gene: TRBJ1-1; v_gene: TRBV6-8; d_gene: -; CDR3aa: CASSSTVATEAFF; CDR3nt: TGTGCCAGCAGTTCCACTGTGGCCACTGAAGCTTTCTTT
abundance: -; j_gene: TRBJ2-5; v_gene: TRBV9; d_gene: TRBD1; CDR3aa: CASKGTALNQETQYF; CDR3nt: TGTGCCAGCAAGGGGACAGCCCTGAACCAAGAGACCCAGTACTTC
abundance: -; j_gene: TRBJ1-2; v_gene: TRBV25-1; d_gene: -; CDR3aa: CASSDIYYGYTF; CDR3nt: TGTGCCAGCAGTGACATTTACTATGGCTACACCTTC
abundance: many; j_gene: TRBJ2-1; v_gene: TRBV11-3; d_gene: TRBD1; CDR3aa: CASNGRTGRKNEQFF; CDR3nt: TGTGCCAGCAACGGCCGGACAGGGCGGAAAAATGAGCAGTTCTTC
abundance: -; j_gene: TRBJ2-1; v_gene: TRBV14; d_gene: TRBD2; CDR3aa: CASSLQGLAGPYNEQFF; CDR3nt: TGTGCCAGCAGCCTCCAGGGACTAGCGGGGCCGTACAATGAGCAGTTCTTC
abundance: medium-sized; j_gene: TRBJ1-1; v_gene: TRBV11-3; d_gene: -; CDR3aa: CASSFILGGAEAFF; CDR3nt: TGTGCCAGCAGCTTTATTTTGGGGGGGGCTGAAGCTTTCTTT
abundance: few; j_gene: TRBJ2-5; v_gene: TRBV6-8; d_gene: TRBD2; CDR3aa: CASSFSGRAWETQYF; CDR3nt: TGTGCCAGCAGTTTTAGCGGGAGGGCCTGGGAGACCCAGTACTTC
abundance: -; j_gene: TRBJ2-2; v_gene: TRBV5-1; d_gene: -; CDR3aa: CASSLDRNTGELFF; CDR3nt: TGCGCCAGCAGCTTGGACAGAAACACCGGGGAGCTGTTTTTT
abundance: many; j_gene: TRBJ1-1; v_gene: TRBV11-3; d_gene: TRBD1; CDR3aa: CASSLKQGYTEAFF; CDR3nt: TGTGCCAGCAGCTTGAAACAGGGGTACACTGAAGCTTTCTTT
abundance: few; j_gene: TRBJ1-1; v_gene: TRBV12-5; d_gene: TRBD1; CDR3aa: CASTPGDRENTEAFF; CDR3nt: TGTGCCAGCACCCCCGGGGACAGGGAGAACACTGAAGCTTTCTTT
abundance: -; j_gene: TRBJ2-3; v_gene: TRBV19; d_gene: TRBD2; CDR3aa: CASTLRGAGVDTQYF; CDR3nt: TGTGCCAGTACCCTGAGGGGAGCGGGGGTGGATACGCAGTATTTT
abundance: few; j_gene: TRBJ1-4; v_gene: TRBV5-1; d_gene: TRBD1; CDR3aa: CASRKTGSVEKLFF; CDR3nt: TGCGCCAGCAGGAAGACAGGGTCGGTTGAAAAACTGTTTTTT
abundance: few; j_gene: TRBJ1-1; v_gene: TRBV28; d_gene: -; CDR3aa: CASSSPVGLRNTEAFF; CDR3nt: TGTGCCAGCAGCTCCCCCGTGGGACTCAGGAACACTGAAGCTTTCTTT
abundance: -; j_gene: TRBJ2-4; v_gene: TRBV6-8; d_gene: TRBD1; CDR3aa: CATKPGTAENIQYF; CDR3nt: TGTGCCACCAAGCCGGGGACAGCCGAAAACATTCAGTACTTC
abundance: medium-sized; j_gene: TRBJ1-2; v_gene: TRBV11-3; d_gene: TRBD1; CDR3aa: CASSPGEGQGRGGYTF; CDR3nt: TGTGCCAGCAGCCCCGGCGAGGGACAGGGGCGCGGTGGCTACACCTTC
abundance: medium-sized; j_gene: TRBJ1-4; v_gene: TRBV11-3; d_gene: TRBD1; CDR3aa: CASSYVTGTSEKLFF; CDR3nt: TGTGCCAGCAGCTACGTGACAGGGACCAGTGAAAAACTGTTTTTT
abundance: -; j_gene: TRBJ1-1; v_gene: TRBV5-1; d_gene: TRBD1; CDR3aa: CASRDQDRLGGRAEAFF; CDR3nt: TGCGCCAGCAGGGATCAGGACAGGCTGGGTGGCAGGGCTGAAGCTTTCTTT
abundance: -; j_gene: TRBJ1-3; v_gene: TRBV11-3; d_gene: -; CDR3aa: CASSLQGAGNTIYF; CDR3nt: TGTGCCAGCAGCTTGCAGGGAGCAGGAAACACCATATATTTT
abundance: many; j_gene: TRBJ2-4; v_gene: TRBV11-3; d_gene: TRBD1; CDR3aa: CASSPPGTGSINIQYF; CDR3nt: TGTGCCAGCAGCCCCCCCGGGACAGGTTCAATAAACATTCAGTACTTC
abundance: -; j_gene: TRBJ2-2; v_gene: TRBV9; d_gene: -; CDR3aa: CASSAVGRGETGELFF; CDR3nt: TGTGCCAGCAGCGCGGTCGGCAGGGGAGAAACCGGGGAGCTGTTTTTT
abundance: -; j_gene: TRBJ2-3; v_gene: TRBV9; d_gene: TRBD2; CDR3aa: CASSLLAGGSEDTQYF; CDR3nt: TGTGCCAGCAGTTTGCTAGCGGGGGGTTCCGAAGATACGCAGTATTTT
abundance: many; j_gene: TRBJ2-1; v_gene: TRBV11-3; d_gene: TRBD1; CDR3aa: CASSVGQANLFNEQFF; CDR3nt: TGTGCCAGCAGCGTGGGACAGGCGAACCTGTTCAATGAGCAGTTCTTC
abundance: few; j_gene: TRBJ1-6; v_gene: TRBV6-8; d_gene: -; CDR3aa: CASSLEAGDVSPLHF; CDR3nt: TGTGCCAGCAGCCTAGAGGCAGGGGATGTGTCACCCCTCCACTTT
abundance: -; j_gene: TRBJ2-7; v_gene: TRBV6-8; d_gene: -; CDR3aa: CASSKQAKSEQYF; CDR3nt: TGTGCCAGCAGTAAACAGGCGAAGTCCGAGCAGTACTTC
abundance: few; j_gene: TRBJ2-1; v_gene: TRBV4-1; d_gene: TRBD2; CDR3aa: CASSQDGASGSGKQFF; CDR3nt: TGCGCCAGCAGCCAAGATGGCGCTAGCGGGAGCGGTAAGCAGTTCTTC
abundance: -; j_gene: TRBJ1-1; v_gene: TRBV28; d_gene: -; CDR3aa: CASSFRGMGVAGTEAFF; CDR3nt: TGTGCCAGCAGTTTTAGGGGGATGGGGGTGGCAGGCACTGAAGCTTTCTTT